The 9 T cell receptor beta chains listed next were all sequenced from one sample in a study of cytomegalovirus exposure and HLA in healthy donors (dated by TCRdb to the late 2010s). To prepare the library, the immunoSEQ multiplex PCR assay was applied. For the multiplex PCR, a mixture combining 60 forward primers for TCR Vbeta segments and 13 reverse primers for TCR Jbeta segments was used. TCRdb retrieved this table from immuneACCESS and kept in-frame rearrangements only. Not all clones are present; in checked studies, unresolved V genes account for under half, and no reason is known for the remainder. For this sample the table gives 150,000 to 200,000 clones, of which approximately 72% were detected only once. Of the sample, under 2.5% is held by the ten largest clones. The specimen was PBMCs. These receptors originate from a human donor in good health.

The rearrangement joins TRBV9 to TRBJ2-5, with TRBD2 identical over 7 bases. V lost 2 bases to trimming and J lost 2 bases; unmatched junction nucleotides: 6. Germline CDR1 reads SGDLS; CDR2 reads YYNGEE. The CDR3 contains 15 residues. CDR3 sequence: CASSVNSGRQETQYF. Here the CDR3 DNA reads TGTGCCAGCAGCGTCAATTCCGGGAGGCAAGAGACCCAGTACTTC.

CDR3 DNA: TGTGCCATCAGGGACAGGCCCACCTACGAGCAGTACTTC. It yields the protein CAIRDRPTYEQYF. The V call is TRBV10-3, the J call TRBJ2-7, with 7 positions matching TRBD1. With V trimmed by 6 bases and J by 2 bases, 4 bases remained unmatched. Germline CDR1 ENHRY, CDR2 SYGVKD. This CDR3 comprises 13 residues.

The rearrangement joins TRBV27 to TRBJ2-7; D unclear. V was pared by 8 bases and J by 4 bases, with 15 bases between. The CDR3 is 13 amino acids. Per the germline V gene, CDR1 is MNHEY and CDR2 is SMNVEV (reference sequence). CDR3 sequence (DNA): TGTGCCAGCCGAGACACCCTATTGTACGAGCAGTACTTC. Translating it yields CASRDTLLYEQYF.

The J gene is TRBJ2-1, the V gene TRBV6-5; no clear D. The CDR3 consists of 14 residues. Germline CDR1 and CDR2: MNHEY and SVGAGI. V was shortened by 2 bases and J by 10 bases, with 15 bases between the two germline ends. The chain's CDR3 is CASSYVWRLHEQFF. In DNA form, the CDR3 reads TGTGCCAGCAGTTACGTGTGGCGGCTCCACGAGCAGTTCTTC.

J is TRBJ2-2 and V is TRBV5-1; D remains unclear. Trimming removed 4 bases at V and 0 bases at J, with 7 bases between. Per germline, CDR1 SGHRS and CDR2 YFSETQ. This CDR3 contains 14 residues. Here the CDR3 DNA reads TGCGCCAGCAGCCCAACTACGAACACCGGGGAGCTGTTTTTT. This encodes CASSPTTNTGELFF. Complete variable domain (other parts from reference TRBV5-1 and TRBJ2-2): KAGVTQTPRYLIKTRGQQVTLSCSPISGHRSVSWYQQTPGQGLQFLFEYFSETQRNKGNFPGRFSGRQFSNSRSEMNVSTLELGDSALYLCASSPTTNTGELFFGEGSRLTVL.

The gene calls are TRBV7-8 and TRBJ2-7, with 9 positions matching TRBD1. The germline gives CDR1 SGHVS, CDR2 FQNEAQ. This CDR3 spans 14 amino acids. The V and J ends lost 1 base and 2 bases, in that order; junction bases with no gene match: 0. The CDR3 region is CASSLGQGAYEQYF. In DNA, the CDR3 is TGTGCCAGCAGCTTAGGACAGGGGGCCTACGAGCAGTACTTC.

This sequence joins TRBV5-5 and TRBJ1-3; D ambiguous. The V end lost 4 bases, the J end lost 4 bases, and 15 bases lay between the germline ends. This CDR3 is 15 amino acids long. Germline loops: CDR1 SGHKS, CDR2 YYEKEE (reference sequence). The CDR3 DNA follows: TGTGCCAGCAGCGCCTTATCAATGGCAGGAAACACCATATATTTT. Protein product: CASSALSMAGNTIYF.

The CDR3 DNA reads TGTGCCAGCCACGGGGGGCCCACAGATACGCAGTATTTT. This sequence encodes CASHGGPTDTQYF. The chain couples TRBV2 to TRBJ2-3; weak D call: TRBD2 (7 bases). Trimming took off 8 bases at V and 2 bases at J, with 11 bases between the two ends. Germline assignment: CDR1 SNHLY and CDR2 FYNNEI. The length of the CDR3 is 13 residues.

This clone appeared once. CDR3 sequence: CASSLGQGTDTQYF. CDR3 in DNA: TGCGCCAGCAGCCTGGGACAGGGGACAGATACGCAGTATTTT. V and J are TRBV4-1 and TRBJ2-3, with 10 bases fitting TRBD1. Trimming at V came to 4 bases and at J to 3 bases, leaving 1 base not matched to a gene. This CDR3 is built from 14 residues. In germline, CDR1 is MGHRA, CDR2 YSYEKL.